These 2 T cell receptor beta chains were all obtained from the same sample, sequenced in a study of shared clonotypes between healthy human individuals. The repertoire was sequenced with immunoSEQ multiplex PCR; TCRdb's copy has only in-frame clones and lacks some. The sample holds some 900,000 clones, over 75% seen once. Sequenced material: memory CD4+ T cells sorted from blood. Subset denoted: CD45RA-negative fraction. Source of these receptors: a young man in good health.

This clone occurred a few times. A read error may produce the germline difference seen at one junction end. V gene TRBV7-7 combines with J gene TRBJ2-1; D is uncertain. The germline gives CDR1 SSHAT, CDR2 FNYEAQ (reference sequence). The CDR3 has 13 amino acids. CDR3 sequence reads: CASSLDRDNEQFF. Here the CDR3 DNA reads TGTGCTAGCAGCTTAGATAGGGACAATGAGCAGTTCTTC.

In this sample, this clone turned up once. The chain is built from TRBV4-1 and TRBJ1-2; D uncertain. Germline V lookup: CDR1 MGHRA, CDR2 YSYEKL. Trimming removed 0 bases from V and 3 bases from J, with 11 bases in between. The CDR3 loop spans 15 amino acids. CDR3 sequence: CASSQETGRDYGYTF. CDR3 nucleotides: TGCGCCAGCAGCCAAGAAACGGGTAGAGACTATGGCTACACCTTC.